Included here is one TCR beta chain sequence, with context. The source of the sample is a study of control samples from healthy donors and cancer patients. Here immunoSEQ multiplex PCR was the method, and the copy in TCRdb shows in-frame clones only, minus some. The table includes 100,000 to 150,000 clones, 70% to 90% detected once. V dropped 6 bases and J dropped 0 bases, with 3 bases sitting between them. The CDR3 length is 13 residues. Germline values: CDR1 MNHEY, CDR2 SVGAGI. The receptor was derived from a man aged 55 to 70 in good health. This rearrangement joins TRBV6-5 to TRBJ1-6, with D unresolved. Sample: blood. The CDR3 region is CASRSSYNSPLHF. The CDR3 DNA follows: TGTGCCAGCAGGAGCTCCTATAATTCACCCCTCCACTTT.